This TCR beta chain stems from a study of technical replicates of blood from several donors. The germline V gene has CDR1 MNHEY and CDR2 SVGAGI. V was trimmed by 7 bases and J by 2 bases, leaving 12 bases between them. The CDR3 has 15 residues. Sequencing was performed with immunoSEQ multiplex PCR; in TCRdb, only in-frame clones are kept and a portion is missing. The top ten hold roughly 3.1% of the sample, which has about 56,000 clones, roughly 96% seen once. The chain couples TRBV6-5 to TRBJ2-6; tentatively, D is TRBD1 (6 bases). Sequenced sample: PBMCs. The clonotype comes from a human donor in good health. Some clones in this sample may be carry-over from other donors' samples. This chain's CDR3 is CASTQGGAGANVLTF. The CDR3 bases are TGTGCCAGCACCCAAGGGGGTGCTGGGGCCAACGTCCTGACTTTC.